This T cell receptor beta chain is from a study of cytomegalovirus exposure and HLA in healthy donors. Concerning this clone itself: Germline is not matched at one junction end, which may reflect a read error.

PCR used 60 Vbeta primers and 13 Jbeta primers. Repertoires were generated with immunoSEQ multiplex PCR, while TCRdb's copy carries only in-frame clones and drops some. The data show some 200,000 clones, with over 65% seen just once and roughly 0.6% held by the top ten. Germline V gives CDR1 SSHAT, CDR2 FNYEAQ (reference sequence). The CDR3 loop spans 13 amino acids. Sequencing used PBMCs. The chain couples TRBV7-7 to TRBJ2-3; either TRBD1 or TRBD2 may fit D (6 bases each). The TCR comes from a young man in good health and CMV-seronegative. The CDR3 loop is CASSLGGLGTQYF. The CDR3 bases are TGTGCTAGCAGCTTAGGGGGGCTAGGTACGCAGTATTTT.